A selection of T cell receptor beta chains follows, all from one sample in a study of shared clonotypes between healthy human individuals. Libraries were prepared by immunoSEQ multiplex PCR; TCRdb keeps only in-frame clonotypes and omits some of them. The profile shows over a million clones, around 75% of them singletons. The sample was memory CD4+ T cells sorted from blood. The receptors originated from a man in his late teens or twenties in good health. CDR3s include the opening cysteine and the closing phenylalanine or tryptophan. The order of the fields is V gene, D gene, J gene, clone size, CDR3 length, CDR3 DNA, CDR3 protein. D genes are given only for firm matches. Clone size, where shown, is once, few, many, or a class for clones that have expanded.

v_gene: TRBV5-1
d_gene: NA
j_gene: TRBJ2-2
abundance: NA
len: 15
CDR3nt: TGCGCCAGCAGCTTTCAGGGCCCGAACACCGGGGAGCTGTTTTTT
CDR3aa: CASSFQGPNTGELFF

v_gene: TRBV14
d_gene: NA
j_gene: TRBJ2-1
abundance: NA
len: 14
CDR3nt: TGTGCCAGCAGCCCGTTAGGATCCTACAATGAGCAGTTCTTC
CDR3aa: CASSPLGSYNEQFF

v_gene: TRBV5-1
d_gene: TRBD1
j_gene: TRBJ2-7
abundance: NA
len: 14
CDR3nt: TGCGCCAGCAGTCCGACAGGGGGCTCCTACGAGCAGTACTTC
CDR3aa: CASSPTGGSYEQYF

v_gene: TRBV11-2
d_gene: TRBD1
j_gene: TRBJ2-7
abundance: NA
len: 15
CDR3nt: TGTGCCAGCAGCTTAGCCTCGGGACAGGGCTACGAGCAGTACTTC
CDR3aa: CASSLASGQGYEQYF

v_gene: TRBV28
d_gene: NA
j_gene: TRBJ2-5
abundance: NA
len: 17
CDR3nt: TGTGCCAGCAGTTTATCAAACGCTTGGGGGGGCTGGGAGACCCAGTACTTC
CDR3aa: CASSLSNAWGGWETQYF

v_gene: TRBV6-5
d_gene: TRBD1
j_gene: TRBJ1-2
abundance: NA
len: 15
CDR3nt: TGTGCCAGCAGTCGGGGACAGGGAGCTAACTATGGCTACACCTTC
CDR3aa: CASSRGQGANYGYTF

v_gene: TRBV6-5
d_gene: NA
j_gene: TRBJ1-2
abundance: NA
len: 15
CDR3nt: TGTGCCAGCAGTAATCCGCGGTCTCCCCCCTATGGCTACACCTTC
CDR3aa: CASSNPRSPPYGYTF

v_gene: TRBV5-1
d_gene: TRBD1
j_gene: TRBJ1-6
abundance: NA
len: 15
CDR3nt: TGCGCCAGCAGCGGGACAGGGGGCAGGAATTCACCCCTCCACTTT
CDR3aa: CASSGTGGRNSPLHF

v_gene: TRBV4-1
d_gene: NA
j_gene: TRBJ1-3
abundance: NA
len: 16
CDR3nt: TGCGCCAGCAGCCAAGATAGTCGGGTCTCTGGAAACACCATATATTTT
CDR3aa: CASSQDSRVSGNTIYF

v_gene: TRBV10-3
d_gene: NA
j_gene: TRBJ1-1
abundance: few
len: 12
CDR3nt: TGTGCCATCAGCCAACAGGGAAGTGAAGCTTTCTTT
CDR3aa: CAISQQGSEAFF

v_gene: TRBV5-6
d_gene: TRBD2
j_gene: TRBJ2-5
abundance: NA
len: 17
CDR3nt: TGTGCCAGCAGCCCGGGACCGGGACTAGCAAAGGTTGAGACCCAGTACTTC
CDR3aa: CASSPGPGLAKVETQYF

v_gene: TRBV7-9
d_gene: TRBD1
j_gene: TRBJ2-5
abundance: NA
len: 16
CDR3nt: TGTGCCAGCACTTCCTCAAGGACAGGGGGCGGCGGGACCCAGTACTTC
CDR3aa: CASTSSRTGGGGTQYF

v_gene: TRBV20-1
d_gene: NA
j_gene: TRBJ2-7
abundance: NA
len: 11
CDR3nt: TGCAGTGCCACACAGACCTACGAGCAGTACTTC
CDR3aa: CSATQTYEQYF

v_gene: TRBV6-5
d_gene: NA
j_gene: TRBJ1-1
abundance: NA
len: 15
CDR3nt: TGTGCCAGCACCTCACGATCCAGGGGTGGCACTGAAGCTTTCTTT
CDR3aa: CASTSRSRGGTEAFF

v_gene: TRBV30
d_gene: NA
j_gene: TRBJ2-7
abundance: NA
len: 11
CDR3nt: TGTGCCTGGAGCCGGACCTACGAGCAGTACTTC
CDR3aa: CAWSRTYEQYF